This TCR beta chain was obtained from a study of OX40 agonist ivuxolimab in advanced cancers. As for the study in general: One patient with hepatocellular carcinoma and two with cutaneous melanoma, three in all, had partial responses.

V lost 2 bases and J lost 1; bases outside the gene matches: 6. The CDR3 loop spans 15 amino acids. Germline values: CDR1 GTSNPN, CDR2 SVGIG (reference sequence). TCRdb's copy holds only in-frame clones and misses some; the assay was immunoSEQ multiplex PCR. The table includes around 80,000 clones, 75% to 90% detected once. This sequence originates from an adult with an advanced solid tumor such as melanoma, head and neck, liver or kidney cancer. V gene TRBV30 combines with J gene TRBJ2-3; TRBD2 matches 7 bases. The sequenced sample was CD4+ or CD8+ T cells sorted from blood, obtained in a trial of the OX40 agonist ivuxolimab. The CDR3 loop reads CAWSLGGVGTDTQYF. The CDR3 DNA reads as TGTGCCTGGAGTTTGGGAGGGGTGGGCACAGATACGCAGTATTTT.